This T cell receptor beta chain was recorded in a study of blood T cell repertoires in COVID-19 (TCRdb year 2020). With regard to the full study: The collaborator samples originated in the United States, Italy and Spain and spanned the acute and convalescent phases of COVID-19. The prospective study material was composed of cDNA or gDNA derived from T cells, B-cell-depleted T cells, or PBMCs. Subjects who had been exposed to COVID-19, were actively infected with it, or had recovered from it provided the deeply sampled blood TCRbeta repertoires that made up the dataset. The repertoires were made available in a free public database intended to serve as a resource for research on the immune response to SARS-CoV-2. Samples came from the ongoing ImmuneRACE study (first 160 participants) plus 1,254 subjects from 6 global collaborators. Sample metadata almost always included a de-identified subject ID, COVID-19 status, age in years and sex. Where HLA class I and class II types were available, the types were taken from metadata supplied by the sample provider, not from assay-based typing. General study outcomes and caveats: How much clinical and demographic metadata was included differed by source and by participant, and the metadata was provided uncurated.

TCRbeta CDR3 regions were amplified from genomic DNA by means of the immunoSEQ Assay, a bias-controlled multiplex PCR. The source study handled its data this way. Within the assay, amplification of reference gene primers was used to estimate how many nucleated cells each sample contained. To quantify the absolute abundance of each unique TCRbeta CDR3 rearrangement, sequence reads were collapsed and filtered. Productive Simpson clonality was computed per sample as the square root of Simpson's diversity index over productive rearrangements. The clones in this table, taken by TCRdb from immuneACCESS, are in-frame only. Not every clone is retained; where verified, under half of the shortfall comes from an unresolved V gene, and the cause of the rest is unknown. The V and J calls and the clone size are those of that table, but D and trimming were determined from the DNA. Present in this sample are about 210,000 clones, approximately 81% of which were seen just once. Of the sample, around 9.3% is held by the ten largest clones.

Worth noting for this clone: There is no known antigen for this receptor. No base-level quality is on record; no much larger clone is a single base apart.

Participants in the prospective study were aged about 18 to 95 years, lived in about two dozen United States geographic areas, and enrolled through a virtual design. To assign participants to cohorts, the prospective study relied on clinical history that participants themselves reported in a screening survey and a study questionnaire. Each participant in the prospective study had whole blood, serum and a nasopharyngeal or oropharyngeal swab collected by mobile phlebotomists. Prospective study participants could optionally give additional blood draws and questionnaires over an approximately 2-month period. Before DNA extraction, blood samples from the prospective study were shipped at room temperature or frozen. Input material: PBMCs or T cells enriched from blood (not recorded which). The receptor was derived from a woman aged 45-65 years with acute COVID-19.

DNA sequence: TGTGCCAGCAGCCGAGGGCCAGGGGGCCGTCCTGGAAACACCATATATTTT. This yields the protein CASSRGPGGRPGNTIYF. Here the chain combines TRBV7-8 and TRBJ1-3, with 8 bases aligning to TRBD1. The junction shows trimming of 5 bases on V and 2 bases on J, and the gene matches do not reach 11 bases of it. CDR1 is given as SGHVS and CDR2 as FQNEAQ, both from the germline V gene. The CDR3 sequence holds 17 residues, the cysteine and phenylalanine included. This entry keeps only the CDR3 DNA: 51 bases, framed from base 1.